The clone carrying this TCR beta chain was detected a few times. J gave up 5 bases and V 10 bases, and 9 bases lay outside the gene matches. The CDR3 loop spans 13 amino acids. Germline V lookup: CDR1 ENHRY, CDR2 SYGVKD. This specimen comes from a study of T-cell reconstitution after alpha-beta-depleted transplantation in children. Unique molecular identifiers were incorporated during preparation of the TCRbeta library. TCRdb analysed the PCR reads with MiXCR anew, one entry per CDR3 protein. The sample lists 500,000 to 750,000 distinct CDR3 sequences, under 15% occurring once. The chain employs TRBV10-3 and TRBJ2-3; TRBD1 aligns across 7 bases. Sequencing was performed on PBMCs, mostly from graft donor cells, taken 360 days after TCRalphabeta/CD19-depleted stem cell transplant. This TCR derives from a male patient between 10 and 17 years old who had a stem cell transplant for acute myeloid leukemia, so the T cells may come from the graft donor. The CDR3 is CASKGAGLDTQYF. DNA for the CDR3: TGTGCCAGCAAGGGGGCAGGGCTAGATACGCAGTATTTT.